A selection of T cell receptor beta chains follows, all from one sample in a study of T cells in Graves' hyperthyroidism and ophthalmopathy. In TCRdb, the multiplex PCR reads were re-called with MiXCR into one record per CDR3 protein. The table lists 350,000 to 400,000 distinct CDR3 sequences, under 20% of them singletons. Sequences were obtained from blood. Receptor source: a man younger than 35 with Graves' ophthalmopathy. Each CDR3 is given with its conserved first and last residue. The D gene is left open where the match is weak. Rows may omit the clone size; those that give it use once, few, many or a size class.

V	J	D	size	DNA	CDR3
TRBV2	TRBJ1-5	TRBD1	many	TGTGCCAGCAGGGATGACAGGGGAAATCAGCCCCAGCATTTT	CASRDDRGNQPQHF
TRBV28	TRBJ1-2	NA	NA	TGTGCCAGCAGTGTACAGGGTTGGGATGGCTACACCTTC	CASSVQGWDGYTF
TRBV4-1	TRBJ1-5	NA	NA	TGCGCCAGCAGCCAAGATGGCGGCCAGGGAAGGCGTCAGCCCCAGCATTTT	CASSQDGGQGRRQPQHF
TRBV13	TRBJ2-3	NA	many	TGTGCCAGCAGCCCGGGACAATATAGCACAGATACGCAGTATTTT	CASSPGQYSTDTQYF
TRBV20-1	TRBJ2-3	TRBD2	NA	TGCAGTGCTAGAGGGGATTGGACTAGCCACACAGATACGCAGTATTTT	CSARGDWTSHTDTQYF
TRBV7-9	TRBJ2-3	TRBD2	NA	TGTGCCAGCAGTCCGGGGGGACGCATACCCAAGGGAGATACGCAGTATTTT	CASSPGGRIPKGDTQYF
TRBV6-1	TRBJ1-3	NA	few	TGTGCCAGCGGGGCGCTCAGAGGAAACACCATATATTTT	CASGALRGNTIYF
TRBV6-2/TRBV6-3	TRBJ1-1	NA	many	TGTGCCAGCAGTTACTCGCCAGCGGGAGGACAGAAAGCTTTCTTT	CASSYSPAGGQKAFF
TRBV6-4	TRBJ1-6	NA	many	TGTGCCAGCAGTGAAGATAATAATTCACCCCTCCACTTT	CASSEDNNSPLHF
TRBV20-1	TRBJ2-7	TRBD1	few	TGCAGTGCTAGGGGACAGGGAGACTACGAGCAGTACTTC	CSARGQGDYEQYF
TRBV5-1	TRBJ2-7	NA	few	TGCGCCAGCAGCTTGGATTTCGACACCTCCTGGGACGAGCAGTACTTC	CASSLDFDTSWDEQYF
TRBV6-1	TRBJ2-5	TRBD2	many	TGTGCCAGCAGTGAGGAAGCGGGGGGGCCAGAGACCCAGTACTTC	CASSEEAGGPETQYF
TRBV7-8	TRBJ2-5	NA	many	TGTGCCAGCAGCTTAGTAACAGGGTGGCCTCCGAGAAGCGGGACCCAGTACTTC	CASSLVTGWPPRSGTQYF
TRBV7-3	TRBJ2-2	NA	many	TGTGCCAGCAGCCCGACTGTCCCCGGGGAGCTGTTTTTT	CASSPTVPGELFF
TRBV6-1	TRBJ2-5	TRBD1	many	TGTGCCAGCAGTACCCAGACAGGGGAAGAGACCCAGTACTTC	CASSTQTGEETQYF
TRBV29-1	TRBJ2-5	TRBD1	NA	TGCAGCGTTGTTGGGACAGTTCAAGAGACCCAGTACTTC	CSVVGTVQETQYF
TRBV2	TRBJ2-3	TRBD2	NA	TGTGCCAGCTCATATCGGATAGCGGGGTCCACAGATACGCAGTATTTT	CASSYRIAGSTDTQYF
TRBV3-1	TRBJ1-2	NA	many	TGTGCCAGCAGCCAAGAAGGGACATATGGCTACACCTTC	CASSQEGTYGYTF
TRBV3-1	TRBJ1-6	TRBD1	many	TGTGCCAGCAGCCTCGGGACAGGGAATTCACCCCTCCACTTT	CASSLGTGNSPLHF
TRBV18	TRBJ2-5	NA	many	TGTGCCAGCTCACCGTCAATAGCCCAAGAGACCCAGTACTTC	CASSPSIAQETQYF
TRBV7-8	TRBJ1-3	TRBD1	NA	TGTGCCAGCAGCGAAGGGACAGGGTCTGGAAACACCATATATTTT	CASSEGTGSGNTIYF
TRBV5-1	TRBJ2-2	TRBD2	few	TGCGCCAGCAGCGCGCCTCTAGCGGGGGCGCCGGTGGGCACCGGGGAGCTGTTTTTT	CASSAPLAGAPVGTGELFF
TRBV2	TRBJ1-5	TRBD1	many	TGTGCCAGCACCTCGGGACAGCGCAATCAGCCCCAGCATTTT	CASTSGQRNQPQHF
TRBV19	TRBJ1-5	NA	NA	TGTGCCAGTAGTTCCTATCAAAGGCCCCAGCATTTT	CASSSYQRPQHF
TRBV5-1	TRBJ2-7	TRBD1	many	TGCGCCAGCAGCGTAAAACAGGGGCCCGCCTACGAGCAGTACTTC	CASSVKQGPAYEQYF
TRBV24-1	TRBJ1-5	TRBD1	many	TGTGCCACCAGTGACCGCCGGGACAGTAAGCAGCCCCAGCATTTT	CATSDRRDSKQPQHF
TRBV12-3/TRBV12-4	TRBJ2-7	TRBD1	many	TGTGCCAGCAACCCTGGGGACAGAACCTACGAGCAGTACTTC	CASNPGDRTYEQYF
TRBV4-1	TRBJ1-2	NA	few	TGCGCCAGCAGCCAAGACAGGACGACAGCTAACTATGGCTACACCTTC	CASSQDRTTANYGYTF
TRBV3-1	TRBJ2-5	NA	NA	TGTGCCAGCAGCCAAGAAGTTATAGAGGTCCAAGAGACCCAGTACTTC	CASSQEVIEVQETQYF
TRBV12-3/TRBV12-4	TRBJ2-7	NA	many	TGTGCCAGCAGTTTAGAGGGGTCGGTCTACGAGCAGTACTTC	CASSLEGSVYEQYF
TRBV12-3/TRBV12-4	TRBJ1-1	TRBD1	few	TGTGCCAGCAGTTTAGACCGGGACAGGGGGCTTGAAGCTTTCTTT	CASSLDRDRGLEAFF
TRBV4-1	TRBJ2-1	TRBD2	few	TGCGCCAGCAGCCGAATCGGGGGGGCCTACAATGAGCAGTTCTTC	CASSRIGGAYNEQFF
TRBV27	TRBJ1-6	TRBD1	NA	TGTGCCAGCAGCACCGACAGGGGCGGTTCACCCCTCCACTTT	CASSTDRGGSPLHF
TRBV18	TRBJ2-6	TRBD1	few	TGTGCCAGTTTAACAGGGGGCCAAGGGGCCAACGTCCTGACTTTC	CASLTGGQGANVLTF
TRBV7-3	TRBJ2-1	NA	few	TGTGCCAGCAGCCCTGACAGAGGGGGGAGCAATGAGCAGTTCTTC	CASSPDRGGSNEQFF
TRBV11-2	TRBJ2-2	NA	many	TGTGCCAGCAGCTTAGGTTACATCGGGGAGCTGTTTTTT	CASSLGYIGELFF
TRBV20-1	TRBJ2-3	TRBD1	many	TGCAGTGCTATATTAACAGGGGGCACAGATACGCAGTATTTT	CSAILTGGTDTQYF